This T cell receptor (beta chain) appears in the sequencing data of a study of T cell responses to AZD1222 COVID-19 vaccine. Background on the study: Second-dose timings of about 4 or about 12 weeks were pooled. Overall study results and limits: In a largely white British group with more females than males, clonal diversity was possibly underestimated.

Only in-frame clones appear in the TCRdb table, and some are missing; sequencing was by immunoSEQ multiplex PCR. In the table there are some 140,000 clones, approximately 90% of which are singletons. This CDR3 has 16 amino acids. Looked up from germline, CDR1 is SGHVS and CDR2 is FNYEAQ. Between the trimmed V and J ends, which lost 2 bases and 3 bases, there was a span of 14 bases. This clone was seen only once. What it recognizes is unknown. The rearrangement uses TRBV7-6 and TRBJ1-5, with D possibly matching TRBD1 (5 bases). Sequencing used peripheral blood, obtained on day 0 of AZD1222 vaccination. This sequence was found in an adult in good health. The CDR3 here is CASSLRQGRNNQPQHF. As DNA, the CDR3 is TGTGCCAGCAGCTTAAGGCAGGGTCGAAACAATCAGCCCCAGCATTTT.